This T cell receptor (beta chain) was retrieved from a study of OX40 agonist ivuxolimab in advanced cancers. Background for the entire study: Ivuxolimab was an agonistic, fully human IgG2 monoclonal antibody directed against OX40 (CD134), a costimulatory receptor. Intravenous ivuxolimab was administered to patients every 2 weeks at six dose levels: 0.01, 0.1, 0.3, 1.5, 3 and 10 mg/kg. Of the approximately 54 dose-escalation patients, hepatocellular carcinoma was present in about 20, melanoma in some 15, renal cell carcinoma in 9 and head and neck cancer in 9. In the dose-escalation cohort, around four fifths of patients were male, and the mean age was approximately 60 years with a range of roughly 20 to 80. Prior anti-PD-1, anti-PD-L1 or anti-CTLA-4 therapy was permitted, and about two fifths of dose-escalation patients had received checkpoint inhibitors. Partial responses were achieved by three dose-escalation patients, of whom one had hepatocellular carcinoma and two had cutaneous melanoma. The point of sequencing TCRbeta in the periphery was to test whether ivuxolimab changed TCR sequence diversity and drove clonal T-cell expansion. The monotherapy dose-escalation portion (N ≈ 57 patients) of the phase I ivuxolimab trial is reported in the paper.

The CDR1 and CDR2 encoded by the germline V gene are MDHEN and SYDVKM. V and J are truncated by 7 bases and 3 bases respectively, leaving an intervening sequence of 15 bases. The cysteine opens and the phenylalanine closes a CDR3 of 15 amino acids. The retained sequence is limited to the CDR3, 45 bases, with the frame set at the first base. Study-wide conclusions, independent of this receptor: At doses of 0.1 to 3.0 mg/kg, clonal expansion of both CD4+ and CD8+ T cells in blood was seen between baseline and week 6. After ivuxolimab, expanded clones were on average more numerous among CD8+ T cells than among CD4+ T cells. In the 0.1-3.0 mg/kg groups, partial responders were among the patients with the lowest normalized peripheral clonal expansion, particularly in CD8+ T cells. The antigen specificity of the peripheral T cells that underwent clonal expansion was not determined. Low levels of normalized T-cell clonal expansion were also seen in some patients who did not respond.

Genomic DNA was isolated from the sorted cells so that the TCRbeta CDR3 region could be sequenced. The immunoSEQ Assay was used to sequence the TCRbeta CDR3 regions. TCRdb took this table from immuneACCESS and kept in-frame rearrangements with V and J called. Such tables lack part of the clones; where checked against another copy, unresolved V genes explain under half of the gap, and the rest is unexplained. This sample is represented by approximately 82,000 clones; about nine tenths of them were singletons. The ten top clones hold around 4.1% of the sample. The trial excluded patients who had a history of autoimmune disease or who were on systemic immunosuppression. In every dose cohort, peripheral blood was drawn for TCR sequencing at baseline, cycle 4 day 1, and cycle 7 day 1. Samples came from an open-label, multicenter, first-in-human phase I dose-escalation trial of ivuxolimab. Adults with locally advanced or metastatic head and neck squamous cell, hepatocellular, melanoma or renal cell carcinoma were enrolled in the trial. Before TCR sequencing, CD4+ T cells and CD8+ T cells from peripheral blood were sorted into separate populations.

Details on this clone: Its antigen target is currently unknown. Per-base qualities were not stored, and no clone one base away is much larger.

The receptor chain draws on TRBV28 and TRBJ1-4, with TRBD1 perhaps the D gene, on 6 matching bases. The clonotype originates from an adult with an advanced solid tumor such as melanoma, head and neck, liver or kidney cancer. The specimen was CD4+ or CD8+ T cells sorted from blood, collected in a trial of the OX40 agonist ivuxolimab. The DNA reads TGTGCCAGCATCGGGGGGGCGTCGGCTAATGAAAAACTGTTTTTT. Protein translation: CASIGGASANEKLFF.